Below are 19 T cell receptor beta chains sequenced from a single sample in a study of Tregs in tolerant kidney transplant recipients. Sequencing used immunoSEQ multiplex PCR; TCRdb keeps in-frame clones, though not all of them. The table lists roughly 6,700 clones. Recipients received nonmyeloablative bone marrow transplants from related graft donors, with transient mixed chimerism. Sample: CD4+ T cells from blood (PBMCs), taken 6 months after the transplant. The receptors were sampled from a human patient who received a combined kidney and bone marrow transplant. A share of the T cells may be of graft donor origin.

The CDR3 loop reads CACAGLLNSPLHF. The DNA read from the CDR3 is TGTGCCTGTGCGGGACTGCTTAATTCACCC. The V and J genes are TRBV30 and TRBJ1-6, with a possible D match to TRBD1 (5 bases). The read ends 3 residues shy of where the CDR3 ends; the end is completed using the germline J gene. V was cut by 6 bases and J by 6 bases, with 12 bases left in between. The CDR3 runs 13 residues. The V gene's germline CDR1 is GTSNPN and CDR2 SVGIG (reference sequence).

Remarks on this clone: The CDR3 end falls 3 residues outside the read, so it is completed with the germline J gene. The chain combines TRBV19 with TRBJ2-1, with TRBD2 matching 12 bases. CDR3 length equals 15 residues. In germline, CDR1 is LNHDA, CDR2 SQIVND (reference sequence). V trimming: 7 bases; J trimming: 7 bases; junction bases outside the gene matches: 8. The CDR3: CASILTSGSGNEQFF. The sequenced part of the CDR3 DNA is TGTGCCAGTATCCTGACTAGCGGGAGTGGTAATGAG.

Worth noting for this clone: The read is 3 residues too short to cover the CDR3 end, so that end is filled in from the germline J gene. The chain recombines TRBV4-1 with TRBJ1-1; 9 bases align to TRBD1. The V and J ends lost 4 bases and 3 bases, in that order; junction bases with no gene match: 15. The CDR3 is 18 residues long. In germline, CDR1 is MGHRA, CDR2 YSYEKL. The sequenced part of the CDR3 DNA is TGCGCCAGCAGCCGCGTCCGGGACAGGGTGAGCTTGGACACTGAA. It encodes CASSRVRDRVSLDTE. The entire CDR3 sequence reads CASSRVRDRVSLDTEAFF.

Comment on this clone: The CDR3 end lies 3 residues beyond the end of the read and is filled in from the germline J gene. The V call is TRBV11-1, the J call TRBJ1-5, with D uncertain. The CDR3 runs 12 residues. V was trimmed by 6 bases and J by 3 bases, leaving 6 bases between them. Germline CDR1 is SGHAT and CDR2 is FQDESV (reference sequence). Incomplete CDR3 DNA: TGTGCCAGCAGTCCAGTCAATCAGCCC. Translated, it gives CASSPVNQP. The entire CDR3 sequence reads CASSPVNQPQHF.

Turning to this clone: The read falls 3 residues short of the CDR3 end, and the missing part is taken from the germline J gene. This rearrangement joins TRBV6-2 or TRBV6-3 to TRBJ1-4; 7 nucleotides line up with TRBD1. This CDR3 spans 16 amino acids. Germline CDR1 MNHEY, CDR2 SVGEGT. V lost 6 bases, J lost 6 bases, and 13 bases stayed unmatched. The CDR3: CASRPLRQGSDEKLFF. CDR3 DNA (partial): TGTGCCAGCAGGCCCCTTCGACAGGGATCGGATGAAAAA.

For this clone: The read comes to an end 3 residues before the CDR3 does, leaving the germline J gene to fill in the end. The rearrangement uses TRBV3-1 (or the pseudogene TRBV3-2) and TRBJ2-2, with D uncertain. The germline V gene has CDR1 LGHDT and CDR2 YNNKEL (reference sequence). The CDR3 covers 14 residues. The V end lost 1 base, the J end lost 4 bases, and 7 bases lay between the germline ends. CDR3 DNA (partial): TGTGCCAGCAGCCAAGCGCGGAGCACCGGGGAG. This sequence encodes CASSQARSTGE. The full CDR3 is CASSQARSTGELFF.

CDR3 DNA, as far as it was read: TGTGCCAGCCACCCAACTAGCGCTTACAATGAG. Translating gives CASHPTSAYNE. The CDR3 in its entirety is CASHPTSAYNEQFF. The chain couples TRBV2 to TRBJ2-1; 7 bases are shared with TRBD2. The read ends 3 residues early relative to the CDR3; the germline J gene fills the gap. This CDR3 is 14 amino acids long. The germline V gene has CDR1 SNHLY and CDR2 FYNNEI. With V trimmed by 8 bases and J by 4 bases, 8 bases remained unmatched.

Comments on this clone: The read falls 3 residues short of the CDR3 end, and the missing part is taken from the germline J gene. J is TRBJ2-2 and V is TRBV20-1, with a possible D match to TRBD1 (5 bases). The CDR3 sequence is 13 residues long. The germline CDR1 and CDR2 sequences are DFQATT and SNEGSKA (reference sequence). The CDR3 sequence is CSGLGQHTGELFF. CDR3 bases read: TGCAGCGGCCTGGGGCAGCACACCGGGGAG.

By frequency, this clone is large. Read data end 3 residues before the CDR3 end; the end is taken from the germline J gene. At the DNA level, this CDR3 is encoded by other sequences in the same sample as well. This chain uses TRBV20-1 with TRBJ2-5; 12 nucleotides match TRBD2. Germline values: CDR1 DFQATT, CDR2 SNEGSKA (reference sequence). This CDR3 is 14 amino acids long. With 2 bases clipped from V and 5 bases from J, the junction kept 3 bases outside the gene matches. The CDR3: CSARLAGGGETQYF. CDR3 DNA, as far as it was read: TGCAGTGCTAGACTAGCGGGAGGGGGGGAGACC.

As to this clone: The read finishes 3 residues shy of the CDR3 end, and the germline J gene is used to complete it. This sequence joins TRBV20-1 and TRBJ2-2; 8 bases map to TRBD1. The CDR3 is made up of 15 amino acids. The ends lost 1 base at V and 1 base at J; junction bases unmatched: 2. Germline V gives CDR1 DFQATT, CDR2 SNEGSKA (reference sequence). The CDR3 loop reads CSARGDRKNTGELFF. The CDR3 DNA, read in part, is TGCAGTGCTAGAGGGGACAGGAAGAACACCGGGGAG.

Remarks on this clone: Coverage ceases 3 residues before the CDR3 finishes, and the germline J gene fills in the end. The V and J genes are TRBV30 and TRBJ1-3; the D gene is possibly TRBD1 (5 bases). CDR3 length: 14 amino acids. The V end lost 4 bases, the J end lost 3 bases, and 13 bases lay between the germline ends. CDR1 and CDR2 from the germline V gene are GTSNPN and SVGIG (reference sequence). The CDR3 reads CAWMSWGVGNTIYF. CDR3 DNA, as far as it was read: TGTGCCTGGATGTCTTGGGGGGTTGGAAACACC.

About this clone: The read falls 3 residues short of the CDR3 end, and the missing part is taken from the germline J gene. The chain couples TRBV18 to TRBJ1-1, with D perhaps matching TRBD1 (6 bases). In germline, CDR1 is KGHSH, CDR2 LQKENI. V was clipped by 4 bases and J by 6 bases, with 12 bases between them. The CDR3 spans 13 residues. The DNA read from the CDR3 is TGTGCCAGCTCACGAAGACAGGAAGCTGAA. It codes for CASSRRQEAE. The full CDR3 sequence reads CASSRRQEAEAFF.

Note on this clone: The junction departs from the called germline gene at one end, perhaps through a read error. From the germline J gene comes the end of the CDR3, since the read stops 3 residues before it. The rearrangement joins TRBV5-1 to TRBJ1-1; possibly TRBD1 for D (5 bases). CDR3 length: 12 amino acids. CDR1 and CDR2 (germline): SGHRS, YFSETQ. The CDR3 loop is CARSLQGTEAFF. The CDR3 bases that were read are TGCGCCAGAAGCTTGCAGGGCACTGAA.

In the case of this clone: The CDR3 end is not reached by the read, which stops 3 residues before it; the germline J gene fills it in. The chain links TRBV5-8 to TRBJ2-2, with TRBD2 matching over 9 bases. CDR3 length: 14 amino acids. Germline V gene lookup returns CDR1 SGHTS and CDR2 YDEGEE. Unmatched junction bases numbered 7, after V lost 4 bases and J lost 9 bases. CDR3 in amino acids: CASSRALAGRELFF. The covered CDR3 bases are TGTGCCAGCAGCCGAGCCCTAGCGGGAAGGGAG.

Note on this clone: The CDR3 end is not reached by the read, which stops 3 residues before it; the germline J gene fills it in. The chain uses TRBV5-4 and TRBJ1-1, with TRBD1 as a possible D gene (5 bases). CDR3 length: 16 residues. Per germline, CDR1 SGHNT and CDR2 YYREEE (reference sequence). V lost 4 bases to trimming and J lost 0 bases, with 16 bases between them. The part of the CDR3 DNA that was read is TGTGCCAGCAGCGCACCGCAGGGAACCATGAACACTGAA. It specifies CASSAPQGTMNTE. The whole CDR3 reads CASSAPQGTMNTEAFF.

For this clone: The read terminates 3 residues ahead of where the CDR3 ends, so the germline J gene completes it. This chain connects TRBV20-1 to TRBJ1-4, with 7 bases that match TRBD1. Germline V gives CDR1 DFQATT, CDR2 SNEGSKA (reference sequence). After removal of 3 bases from V and 6 bases from J, the junction contained 7 bases not matched to a gene. This CDR3 comprises 14 residues. The CDR3 here is CSASRRDRDEKLFF. The sequenced CDR3 bases are TGCAGTGCTAGCCGCCGGGACAGAGATGAAAAA.

Frequency places this clone as medium-sized. The observed sequence ends 3 residues before the CDR3 terminus, with the missing tail filled in from the germline J gene. The V gene is TRBV5-1, the J gene TRBJ2-3, with D possibly being TRBD1 (6 bases). The CDR3 sequence is 14 residues long. The germline V and J ends were trimmed by 7 bases and 3 bases, with 15 bases remaining between them. Germline V gene sequence: CDR1 SGHRS, CDR2 YFSETQ. The CDR3 reads CASGTGIGTDTQYF. CDR3 DNA, as far as it was read: TGCGCCAGCGGAACAGGGATTGGAACAGATACG.

Remarks on this clone: The missing CDR3 end, 3 residues past where the read stops, is filled in from the germline J gene. The chain is built from TRBV28 and TRBJ2-3; 9 bases agree with TRBD1. The CDR3 sequence is 15 residues long. The V gene's germline CDR1 is MDHEN and CDR2 SYDVKM. Germline trimming cut 4 bases from V and 4 bases from J; bases unmatched to any gene: 6. CDR3 sequence: CASSSHRGRADTQYF. CDR3 DNA, as far as it was read: TGTGCCAGCAGTTCCCACAGGGGGCGCGCAGATACG. The entire variable domain, with the rest obtained from reference TRBV28 and TRBJ2-3, is as follows: DVKVTQSSRYLVKRTGEKVFLECVQDMDHENMFWYRQDPGLGLRLIYFSYDVKMKEKGDIPEGYSVSREKKERFSLILESASTNQTSMYLCASSSHRGRADTQYFGPGTRLTVL.

Comments on this clone: Read coverage stops 3 residues before the CDR3 terminus; the germline J gene supplies the remainder. The chain recombines TRBV11-2 with TRBJ2-1, with D tentatively TRBD1 (6 bases). The V end lost 3 bases, the J end lost 6 bases, and 15 bases lay between the germline ends. Germline CDR1 is SGHAT and CDR2 is FQNNGV. The CDR3 totals 15 residues. The CDR3 reads CASSLGHRNRNEQFF. Incomplete CDR3 DNA: TGTGCCAGCAGCTTGGGACACAGAAATCGCAATGAG.